Presented here are 17 T cell receptor beta chains from one specimen sequenced in a study of cytomegalovirus exposure and HLA in healthy donors. The table came from immunoSEQ multiplex PCR; TCRdb's copy has only in-frame clones and leaves some out. Here the sample spans around 170,000 clones, less than 85% being singletons. The sample was PBMCs. These receptors originate from a man younger than 35 in good health and CMV-seropositive.

The rearrangement uses TRBV15 and TRBJ2-1; 7 bases line up with TRBD1. Germline-derived CDR1 and CDR2 are LNHNV and YYDKDF (reference sequence). Losses at the gene ends were 0 bases for V and 9 bases for J; bases not matched to a gene: 8. The CDR3 covers 15 residues. The CDR3 DNA follows: TGTGCCACCAGCAGAGATCCGAGGGGGCAAGCTGAGCAGTTCTTC. Amino acids: CATSRDPRGQAEQFF.

This CDR3 reads CASRKDRGHGYTF. The CDR3, as DNA: TGTGCCAGCAGGAAGGACAGGGGGCATGGCTACACCTTC. The chain links TRBV6-1 to TRBJ1-2, with TRBD1 identical over 11 bases. In germline, CDR1 is MNHNS, CDR2 SASEGT. CDR3 size: 13 residues. With 6 bases clipped from V and 6 bases from J, the junction kept 3 bases outside the gene matches.

This clone has just a few counts. The chain has TRBV25-1 and TRBJ2-5; a possible D gene is TRBD2 (6 bases). The V end was cut by 7 bases, the J end by 5 bases, with 20 bases between. Germline assignment: CDR1 MGHDK and CDR2 SYGVNS. CDR3 length equals 15 residues. The CDR3 protein is CASTEWWGERETQYF. DNA for the CDR3: TGTGCCAGCACCGAGTGGTGGGGGGAGAGGGAGACCCAGTACTTC.

The genes are TRBV6-9 and TRBJ2-7; tentatively, D is TRBD2 (6 bases). Looked up from germline, CDR1 is MNHGY and CDR2 is SVAAGI. This CDR3 has 15 residues. Trimming stripped 2 bases from V and 1 base from J, with 12 bases between. The CDR3 nucleotides are TGTGCCAGCAGTTATGCGGGACGGGGTTCCTACGAGCAGTACTTC. This translates into CASSYAGRGSYEQYF.

In this sample, this clone turned up once. The V gene is TRBV2, the J gene TRBJ1-1; TRBD1 matches 10 bases. Germline V gene data show CDR1 as SNHLY and CDR2 as FYNNEI. The CDR3 length is 16 residues. J lost 2 bases, V lost 5 bases, and 8 bases had no gene match. The DNA for the CDR3 is TGTGCCAGCAGTCTGGGACAGGGGAGGGGAAACACTGAAGCTTTCTTT. This sequence encodes CASSLGQGRGNTEAFF.

This chain joins TRBV28 and TRBJ2-7, with no clear D. This CDR3 is 15 amino acids long. With 7 bases removed from V and 0 bases from J, the gap between germline ends came to 16 bases. The germline CDR1 and CDR2 sequences are MDHEN and SYDVKM. Here the CDR3 DNA reads TGTGCCAGCACTCTACACCCCCACAGCTCCTACGAGCAGTACTTC. This codes for CASTLHPHSSYEQYF.

The chain recombines TRBV9 with TRBJ2-2; 7 bases map to TRBD1. The J segment lost 7 bases and the V segment lost 3 bases, leaving 9 bases of the junction unmatched. Germline CDR1 reads SGDLS; CDR2 reads YYNGEE. The CDR3 has 15 amino acids. As DNA, the CDR3 is TGTGCCAGCAGCGAAGAGGGGGCGAGGGGCGGGGAGCTGTTTTTT. It specifies CASSEEGARGGELFF.

CDR3: CASSPSGLSYEQYF. The CDR3 coding sequence is TGTGCCAGCTCACCATCAGGGCTCTCCTACGAGCAGTACTTC. The gene calls are TRBV18 and TRBJ2-7; D is perhaps TRBD1 (5 bases). From germline, CDR1 is KGHSH and CDR2 LQKENI. The CDR3 runs to 14 residues. The V gene lost 2 bases and the J gene lost 0 bases, with 8 bases spanning the gap.

This chain links TRBV7-8 with TRBJ1-3; D unresolved. Per the germline V gene, CDR1 is SGHVS and CDR2 is FQNEAQ. The V and J ends lost 5 bases and 2 bases respectively, with 10 bases between them. The CDR3 length is 14 residues. In DNA form, the CDR3 reads TGTGCCAGCAGCCCTCTTACTCCTGGAAACACCATATATTTT. This gives the protein CASSPLTPGNTIYF.

The CDR3 nucleotides read TGTGCCAGCAGGGTAGCGGGTGAGAATCAGCCCCAGCATTTT. Translating it yields CASRVAGENQPQHF. This chain connects TRBV28 to TRBJ1-5; D unclear. The CDR3 consists of 14 residues. Trimming took 6 bases from V and 4 from J, leaving 13 bases between them. CDR1 and CDR2 from the germline V gene are MDHEN and SYDVKM.

This rearrangement joins TRBV11-3 to TRBJ1-2, with D maybe TRBD1 (6 bases). CDR3 length equals 15 residues. In germline, CDR1 is SGHNT, CDR2 YENEEA. Trimming took off 5 bases at V and 8 bases at J, with 21 bases between the two ends. CDR3: CASSPTISGAKGYTF. DNA for the CDR3: TGTGCCAGCAGCCCAACCATATCAGGGGCGAAGGGCTACACCTTC.

The CDR3 region has the DNA TGTGCCAGCAGCCAAGCGGACAGGACAGGGTTGAACGAGCAGTACTTC. Residues: CASSQADRTGLNEQYF. V is TRBV4-2 and J is TRBJ2-7, with 8 bases aligning to TRBD1. V was pared by 1 base and J by 5 bases, with 10 bases of the junction left unmatched. The CDR3 extends over 16 amino acids. Per germline, CDR1 LGHNA and CDR2 YNFKEQ.

The V and J genes are TRBV27 and TRBJ2-6; 7 bases are a match to TRBD1. In germline, CDR1 is MNHEY, CDR2 SMNVEV (reference sequence). V was clipped by 8 bases and J by 0 bases; unmatched bases: 16. The CDR3 is 19 residues long. DNA for the CDR3: TGTGCCAGCTCGGGATCCCGGGACAGATCCGTCTCTGGGGCCAACGTCCTGACTTTC. Translating gives CASSGSRDRSVSGANVLTF.

The rearrangement joins TRBV6-6 to TRBJ2-7; tentative D call: TRBD1 (6 bases). CDR1 MNHNY and CDR2 SVGAGI come from the germline V gene (reference sequence). CDR3 length equals 13 residues. Trimming stripped 10 bases from V and 3 bases from J, with 16 bases between. CDR3 DNA sequence: TGTGCCACCTCTCGACAGGCTCTCTACGAGCAGTACTTC. Protein: CATSRQALYEQYF.

The V call is TRBV11-2, the J call TRBJ1-1, with a possible D match to TRBD1 (5 bases). The CDR3 runs 16 residues. Per the germline V gene, CDR1 is SGHAT and CDR2 is FQNNGV. V was clipped by 4 bases and J by 6 bases, with 21 bases between them. This CDR3 reads CASSSGPGGNRAEAFF. The CDR3 DNA follows: TGTGCCAGCAGCTCAGGCCCGGGGGGGAACCGCGCTGAAGCTTTCTTT.

V is TRBV5-8 and J is TRBJ2-5, with D possibly matching TRBD2 (6 bases). This CDR3 contains 14 residues. Looked up from germline, CDR1 is SGHTS and CDR2 is YDEGEE. V lost 4 bases and J lost 5, with 15 bases in between. As DNA, the CDR3 is TGTGCCAGCAGCCCGGGACTGGCCCTCGAGACCCAGTACTTC. It yields the protein CASSPGLALETQYF.

The chain carries TRBV28 and TRBJ1-1, with TRBD1 as a possible D gene (6 bases). CDR3 length equals 14 residues. Deletions cut 5 bases from V and 1 base from J, with 11 bases between. Looked up from germline, CDR1 is MDHEN and CDR2 is SYDVKM. CDR3 in DNA: TGTGCCAGCAGTCAGACAGGAGAGAACACTGAAGCTTTCTTT. Its protein is CASSQTGENTEAFF.